This T cell receptor (beta chain) was captured by sequencing in a study of identifying expanded T cells in peripheral blood. CDR1 and CDR2 from the germline V gene are SGHTA and FQGNSA. This CDR3 comprises 13 residues. Deletions cut 3 bases from V and 6 bases from J, with 9 bases between. Only in-frame clones appear in the TCRdb table, and some are missing; sequencing was by immunoSEQ multiplex PCR. The table records around 130,000 clones, 86% of them present only once. This sequence was found in a person aged 18 to 70 in good health. The rearrangement uses TRBV7-2 and TRBJ1-3; D call uncertain. Sequencing was done on a sample of blood. CDR3 DNA: TGTGCCAGCAGCTTGGCCCCAGAAAACACCATATATTTT. It is translated as CASSLAPENTIYF.